This T cell receptor beta chain was identified in a study of lymphopenia after photon versus proton radiotherapy. Trimming removed 1 base from V and 5 bases from J, with 14 bases in between. The CDR3 length is 15 residues. The V gene's germline CDR1 is SGHVS and CDR2 FQNEAQ. Comments on this clone: What it binds is not known.

Study observations and caveats: After lymphocyte nadir, photon-treated repertoires showed oligoclonal expansion, especially CD8+ Temra.

This table comes from immunoSEQ multiplex PCR, and its TCRdb copy is limited to in-frame clones, with some not included. The sample shows some 25,000 clones, 80% to 85% of them seen only once. The sample consisted of peripheral blood, taken from a patient treated with photon-based radiotherapy. This receptor was taken from a woman aged 50 to 60 with pancreatic cancer. V usage is TRBV7-8 and J usage is TRBJ1-2; D remains unclear. CDR3: CASSLEASVRYGYTF. Written as DNA, the CDR3 is TGTGCCAGCAGCTTAGAGGCATCTGTTCGGTATGGCTACACCTTC.